The rows below give T cell receptor beta chains drawn from one sample of a study of CD8 T cells in Susac syndrome. TCRdb re-analysed the immunoSEQ multiplex PCR reads in MiXCR, keeping a single row per CDR3 protein. This repertoire shows 150,000 to 200,000 distinct CDR3 sequences, approximately 93% found once; its top ten account for 0.1%. The sample was CD4+ T cells from PBMCs. These receptor sequences come from a human donor in good health. Each CDR3 is given with its conserved first and last residue. The order of the fields is CDR3 protein, CDR3 DNA, V gene, clone size, D gene, J gene. A D gene is named only where the DNA matches it firmly. Only part of the rows carry a size: once, few, many, or a class if the clone is expanded.

CASSGQGAIGNTIYF TGTGCCAGCAGTGGACAGGGGGCAATTGGAAACACCATATATTTT TRBV2 - TRBD1 TRBJ1-3
CSALGGGATDTQYF TGCAGTGCCCTGGGTGGGGGGGCCACAGATACGCAGTATTTT TRBV20-1 - - TRBJ2-3
CASSPTGFYNEQFF TGTGCCAGCAGCCCTACCGGTTTTTACAATGAGCAGTTCTTC TRBV7-3 once - TRBJ2-1
CASSFQGLADTQYF TGTGCCAGCAGCTTTCAGGGGCTGGCAGATACGCAGTATTTT TRBV7-2 - - TRBJ2-3
CASSPQGTMNTEAFF TGTGCCAGCTCACCACAGGGGACGATGAACACTGAAGCTTTCTTT TRBV18 - - TRBJ1-1
CASSHWSGTDTQYF TGTGCCAGCAGCCATTGGAGCGGCACAGATACGCAGTATTTT TRBV3-1 - - TRBJ2-3
CASSPRDRTSGANVLTF TGTGCCAGCAGCCCTCGGGACAGGACTTCTGGGGCCAACGTCCTGACTTTC TRBV2 once TRBD1 TRBJ2-6
CASSIKGPGTSHLEQYF TGTGCCAGTAGTATAAAGGGCCCCGGGACCTCCCATCTCGAGCAGTACTTC TRBV19 - - TRBJ2-7
CASSRIEETQYF TGCGCCAGCAGCCGAATCGAAGAGACCCAGTACTTC TRBV5-1 - - TRBJ2-5
CASSHAGELFF TGTGCCAGCAGCCATGCCGGGGAGCTGTTTTTT TRBV3-1 - - TRBJ2-2
CASSFAGGSYEQYF TGTGCCAGCAGTTTTGCAGGGGGCTCCTACGAGCAGTACTTC TRBV6-6 - TRBD1 TRBJ2-7
CASSLLRVTNEKLFF TGTGCCAGCAGCTTGTTGAGGGTAACTAATGAAAAACTGTTTTTT TRBV5-6 - - TRBJ1-4
CASSMGGIYGYTF TGTGCCAGCAGTATGGGAGGAATCTATGGCTACACCTTC TRBV7-6 - - TRBJ1-2
CSALISGQGNYGYTF TGCAGTGCTCTTATATCCGGACAGGGGAACTATGGCTACACCTTC TRBV20-1 - TRBD1 TRBJ1-2
CSASRDRQNQPQHF TGCAGTGCTTCCAGGGACAGGCAAAATCAGCCCCAGCATTTT TRBV20-1 - TRBD1 TRBJ1-5
CSVEDRTGDGYTF TGCAGCGTTGAAGATAGAACAGGGGATGGCTACACCTTC TRBV29-1 - TRBD1 TRBJ1-2
CASRRGRSSYEQYF TGTGCCAGCAGGAGGGGCAGGAGCTCCTACGAGCAGTACTTC TRBV27 - - TRBJ2-7
CASSLGHGTDTQYF TGCGCCAGCAGCTTGGGACATGGCACAGATACGCAGTATTTT TRBV5-1 - - TRBJ2-3
CASSTTGLAEETQYF TGTGCCAGCAGCACTACCGGACTAGCGGAAGAGACCCAGTACTTC TRBV5-6 - TRBD2 TRBJ2-5
CASSFRTGVYNSPLHF TGTGCCAGCAGTTTTCGGACAGGTGTCTATAATTCACCCCTCCACTTT TRBV6-2/TRBV6-3 - TRBD1 TRBJ1-6
CASSPGASGVYTQYF TGTGCCAGCAGCCCAGGGGCTAGCGGGGTTTATACGCAGTATTTT TRBV7-2 - TRBD2 TRBJ2-3
CASSSWTLPYEQYF TGTGCCAGCAGTTCCTGGACTTTGCCCTACGAGCAGTACTTC TRBV6-5 - - TRBJ2-7
CASSMRRSGANVLTF TGTGCCAGTAGTATGCGCAGGTCTGGGGCCAACGTCCTGACTTTC TRBV19 - - TRBJ2-6
CASSLSGGANVLTF TGTGCCAGCAGTTTGTCTGGGGGGGCCAACGTCCTGACTTTC TRBV27 - - TRBJ2-6
CSVGLAGPGNEQFF TGCAGCGTTGGACTAGCGGGGCCCGGGAATGAGCAGTTCTTC TRBV29-1 - TRBD2 TRBJ2-1
CASSFVQGGTGELFF TGTGCCAGCAGTTTTGTACAGGGGGGTACCGGGGAGCTGTTTTTT TRBV28 - TRBD1 TRBJ2-2
CASSLGQGADNEQFF TGTGCCAGCAGTTTGGGACAGGGGGCAGACAATGAGCAGTTCTTC TRBV12-3/TRBV12-4 - TRBD1 TRBJ2-1
CASSYSRQGWDQPQHF TGTGCCAGCAGTTACTCAAGACAGGGTTGGGATCAGCCCCAGCATTTT TRBV6-2/TRBV6-3 - TRBD1 TRBJ1-5
CASSGGAGGSYNEQFF TGTGCCAGCAGTGGGGGGGCAGGGGGCTCCTACAATGAGCAGTTCTTC TRBV5-4 once - TRBJ2-1
CASSRRDRGRRNTEAFF TGTGCCAGCAGTCGCCGGGACAGGGGGCGGAGGAACACTGAAGCTTTCTTT TRBV5-6 - TRBD1 TRBJ1-1
CASSLERGGNVDTQYF TGTGCCAGCAGCTTGGAGCGGGGGGGCAATGTGGATACGCAGTATTTT TRBV5-6 - TRBD2 TRBJ2-3
CASSQGGTQKTQYF TGCGCCAGCAGCCAGGGAGGGACCCAAAAGACCCAGTACTTC TRBV4-1 - TRBD2 TRBJ2-5
CASSPWTVSYEQYF TGTGCCAGCAGCCCGTGGACAGTCTCCTACGAGCAGTACTTC TRBV11-2 - - TRBJ2-7
CASSFHRGTEAFF TGTGCCAGCAGTTTTCACAGGGGTACTGAAGCTTTCTTT TRBV28 - TRBD1 TRBJ1-1
CASSPSGTYGYTF TGTGCCAGCAGCCCCTCAGGCACCTATGGCTACACCTTC TRBV7-9 once - TRBJ1-2
CASSVVGQGNSPLHF TGTGCCAGCAGCGTAGTGGGACAGGGTAATTCACCCCTCCACTTT TRBV9 - TRBD1 TRBJ1-6
CASSRTNIGETQYF TGTGCCAGCAGCCGGACAAATATCGGGGAGACCCAGTACTTC TRBV5-4 - - TRBJ2-5
CSAGGQLNTEAFF TGCAGCGCTGGGGGCCAACTGAACACTGAAGCTTTCTTT TRBV29-1 - - TRBJ1-1
CASSYGMARGYTF TGTGCCAGCAGTTACGGGATGGCTCGCGGCTACACCTTC TRBV6-5 - - TRBJ1-2
CASSLRDRVENIQYF TGTGCCAGCAGCCTAAGGGACAGGGTGGAAAACATTCAGTACTTC TRBV7-3 - TRBD1 TRBJ2-4
CASSLTGRYEETQYF TGCGCCAGCAGCTTGACAGGGAGGTATGAAGAGACCCAGTACTTC TRBV5-1 - - TRBJ2-5
CASSLDSTGQFF TGTGCCAGCAGTTTAGATTCTACGGGGCAGTTCTTC TRBV12-3/TRBV12-4 - - TRBJ2-1
CSATYRGLLGPQHF TGCAGTGCTACATACAGGGGGTTACTAGGGCCCCAGCATTTT TRBV20-1 - TRBD1 TRBJ1-5
CASSQPELTRISYNEQFF TGTGCCAGCAGCCAACCCGAGCTGACGCGGATTTCCTACAATGAGCAGTTCTTC TRBV4-2 - - TRBJ2-1